This T cell receptor (beta chain) was documented in a study of T cell responses to AZD1222 COVID-19 vaccine. In the study overall: It was second doses at about 4 or about 12 weeks that were pooled.

Germline V gene data show CDR1 as SGHTA and CDR2 as FQGTGA. The CDR3 extends over 13 amino acids. Trimming removed 1 base from V and 5 bases from J, with 9 bases in between. General study findings and limits: Mostly white British, mostly female donors; authors suggested clonal diversity may be underestimated. Researchers report vaccine-associated CD4 TCRs spanning spike, with dominance at 160-218 and 743-854.

Remarks on this clone: Its antigen is undetermined.

Assay used: immunoSEQ multiplex PCR; TCRdb lists only in-frame clones, some missing. The repertoire holds some 120,000 clones, with roughly 90% as singletons. This rearrangement joins TRBV7-3 to TRBJ2-7; weak D call: TRBD2 (5 bases). This TCR was recovered from an adult in good health. Sequencing was performed on peripheral blood, taken on day 0 of AZD1222 vaccination. Here the CDR3 DNA reads TGTGCCAGCAGCTTAATAGGAGGCGACGAGCAGTACTTC. Translation: CASSLIGGDEQYF. Full variable domain (rest looked up from reference TRBV7-3 and TRBJ2-7): GAGVSQTPSNKVTEKGKYVELRCDPISGHTALYWYRQSLGQGPEFLIYFQGTGAADDSGLPNDRFFAVRPEGSVSTLKIQRTERGDSAVYLCASSLIGGDEQYFGPGTRLTVT.